Listed below are T cell receptor beta chains from one sample, sequenced in a study of blood T cell repertoires in COVID-19. Here immunoSEQ multiplex PCR was the method, and the copy in TCRdb shows in-frame clones only, minus some. The repertoire holds over 300,000 clones, roughly 85% seen once, with approximately 5.2% in the top ten. Material: PBMCs or T cells enriched from blood (not recorded which). These receptors were taken from a woman in her twenties or thirties who had recovered from COVID-19. CDR3s include the opening cysteine and the closing phenylalanine or tryptophan. A D gene is named only where the DNA matches it firmly. The size field is filled for only some rows; it gives once, few, many or a size class.

V	D	J	size	CDR3	DNA
TRBV5-4	TRBD2	TRBJ2-6	-	CASSHGLAASSGANVLTF	TGTGCCAGCAGCCACGGACTAGCGGCAAGCTCTGGGGCCAACGTCCTGACTTTC
TRBV11-1	TRBD1	TRBJ1-1	-	CASRKQGATEAFF	TGTGCCAGCAGGAAACAGGGGGCGACTGAAGCTTTCTTT
TRBV5-4	TRBD1	TRBJ1-6	-	CASTPDRGFDSPLHF	TGTGCCAGCACCCCGGACAGGGGTTTCGATTCACCCCTCCACTTT
TRBV18	TRBD1	TRBJ2-3	-	CASSPGTGGTDTQYF	TGTGCCAGCTCACCGGGGACAGGGGGAACAGATACGCAGTATTTT
TRBV7-9	TRBD1	TRBJ1-4	-	CASSLAAGQGIQSSEKLFF	TGTGCCAGCAGCTTAGCGGCAGGACAGGGTATCCAAAGCAGTGAAAAACTGTTTTTT
TRBV9	TRBD2	TRBJ2-7	-	CASSVGLAGGDEQYF	TGTGCCAGCAGCGTAGGTCTGGCGGGGGGGGACGAGCAGTACTTC
TRBV7-9	TRBD2	TRBJ2-3	-	CASRPGLEATDTQYF	TGTGCCAGCAGACCGGGACTAGAGGCCACAGATACGCAGTATTTT
TRBV6-5	TRBD1	TRBJ2-5	-	CASSRQGVGTQYF	TGTGCCAGCAGCCGACAGGGAGTCGGGACCCAGTACTTC
TRBV12-3/TRBV12-4	-	TRBJ2-7	-	CASSPHISYEQYF	TGTGCCAGCAGTCCTCACATCTCCTACGAGCAGTACTTC
TRBV19	TRBD1	TRBJ1-1	-	CASSPGTGMEAFF	TGTGCCAGTAGTCCCGGGACAGGGATGGAAGCTTTCTTT
TRBV19	-	TRBJ2-1	-	CASSTDTRSDNEQFF	TGTGCCAGTAGTACGGACACCAGAAGTGACAATGAGCAGTTCTTC
TRBV6-2/TRBV6-3	-	TRBJ1-3	-	CASSPALGLGNTIYF	TGTGCCAGCAGTCCCGCCCTAGGACTTGGAAACACCATATATTTT
TRBV6-5	-	TRBJ1-2	once	CASGANYGYTF	TGTGCCAGTGGAGCTAACTATGGCTACACCTTC
TRBV6-2/TRBV6-3	-	TRBJ1-2	-	CASSYSTQNYGYTF	TGTGCCAGCAGTTATTCGACACAAAACTATGGCTACACCTTC
TRBV15	-	TRBJ2-7	-	CATSSRGTTYEQYF	TGTGCCACCAGCAGCAGGGGTACTACCTACGAGCAGTACTTC
TRBV9	TRBD1	TRBJ2-2	once	CASSSRDRGLGGELFF	TGTGCCAGCAGCAGTCGGGACAGGGGGCTGGGCGGGGAGCTGTTTTTT
TRBV7-2	-	TRBJ2-7	-	CASSLNRDYEQYF	TGTGCCAGCAGCTTAAACAGGGACTACGAGCAGTACTTC
TRBV5-1	-	TRBJ1-1	-	CASSLDGRGTEAFF	TGCGCCAGCAGCTTGGATGGTCGGGGCACTGAAGCTTTCTTT
TRBV2	TRBD2	TRBJ2-1	-	CASTGSGGPYNEQFF	TGTGCCAGCACAGGGAGCGGGGGGCCATACAATGAGCAGTTCTTC
TRBV5-1	-	TRBJ2-5	-	CASSPGWETQYF	TGCGCCAGCAGCCCGGGGTGGGAGACCCAGTACTTC